Below, 21 T cell receptor beta chains from the same sample are listed, as sequenced in a study of T cell repertoires in cytomegalovirus infection. TCRdb used MiXCR to reprocess the reads, holding one entry per CDR3 protein. The sample has some 180,000 distinct CDR3 sequences; 8.5% to 10% are singletons. Source material: PBMCs. Receptors originate from a human donor in good health (CMV status not recorded). Some clones in this sample may be carry-over from other donors' samples.

This clonotype was counted at least ten times. The CDR3 DNA follows: TGTGCCAGCAGCTTAGGCGCGCGGTTACAAGAGACCCAGTACTTC. This encodes CASSLGARLQETQYF. V is TRBV7-2 and J is TRBJ2-5; D is undetermined. This CDR3 region has 15 residues. Germline CDR1 and CDR2: SGHTA and FQGNSA. V dropped 1 base and J dropped 2 bases, with 11 bases sitting between them.

This clonotype occurred many times. The rearrangement uses TRBV28 and TRBJ2-7; D call uncertain. CDR1 is MDHEN, CDR2 SYDVKM, per germline. The CDR3 runs 15 residues. Trimming cost V 4 bases and J 6 bases, with 19 bases left between them. The DNA of the CDR3 is TGTGCCAGCAGTTCCCAGGTCATGGCCATACGCGAGCAGTACTTC. Its protein is CASSSQVMAIREQYF. Supplemented by reference TRBV28 and TRBJ2-7, the full variable domain reads DVKVTQSSRYLVKRTGEKVFLECVQDMDHENMFWYRQDPGLGLRLIYFSYDVKMKEKGDIPEGYSVSREKKERFSLILESASTNQTSMYLCASSSQVMAIREQYFGPGTRLTVT.

Concerning this clonotype itself: This may stem from a read error, because a much larger clone lies one nucleotide away. The chain recombines TRBV20-1 with TRBJ1-5, with 10 bases aligning to TRBD1. The CDR3 has 16 amino acids. V lost 3 bases and J lost 10; bases outside the gene matches: 15. CDR1 is DFQATT, CDR2 SNEGSKA, per germline (reference sequence). This CDR3 is CSARKGGGQGTHPQHF. DNA of the CDR3: TGCAGTGCTAGGAAGGGGGGGGGACAGGGGACTCATCCCCAGCATTTT.

This clonotype appeared many times. The rearrangement uses TRBV7-9 and TRBJ1-1, with no clear D. The CDR3 runs 15 residues. The V gene lost 3 bases and the J gene lost 3 bases, with 14 bases spanning the gap. Germline values: CDR1 SEHNR, CDR2 FQNEAQ (reference sequence). The chain's CDR3 is CASSFVRGSDTEAFF. CDR3 nucleotides: TGTGCCAGCAGCTTTGTCCGAGGATCGGACACTGAAGCTTTCTTT. Full variable domain (missing parts from reference TRBV7-9 and TRBJ1-1): DTGVSQNPRHKITKRGQNVTFRCDPISEHNRLYWYRQTLGQGPEFLTYFQNEAQLEKSRLLSDRFSAERPKGSFSTLEIQRTEQGDSAMYLCASSFVRGSDTEAFFGQGTRLTVV.

In its sample, this clonotype was seen many times. The chain couples TRBV11-2 to TRBJ1-6, with D tentatively TRBD1 (5 bases). The CDR3 spans 15 residues. V lost 6 bases, J lost 6 bases, and 15 bases lay in between. CDR1 and CDR2 from the germline V gene are SGHAT and FQNNGV. CDR3 region: CASSSRGVLNSPLHF. The CDR3 region has the DNA TGTGCCAGCAGTAGTAGGGGAGTCCTTAATTCACCCCTCCACTTT.

This clonotype was seen only a few times. This sequence joins TRBV29-1 and TRBJ1-1, with 7 bases that match TRBD1. This CDR3 has 13 amino acids. V dropped 7 bases and J dropped 3; count of bases not matched to a gene: 8. CDR1 and CDR2 (germline): SQVTM, ANQGSEA. The CDR3 loop is CSGRQGGDTEAFF. CDR3 nucleotide sequence: TGCAGCGGGCGACAGGGAGGGGACACTGAAGCTTTCTTT.

This clonotype was seen at least ten times. The chain uses TRBV7-2 and TRBJ2-5; the D is unclear. The germline V gene encodes CDR1 SGHTA and CDR2 FQGNSA. The CDR3 extends over 14 amino acids. Trimming took 3 bases from V and 1 from J, leaving 9 bases between them. The CDR3 sequence is CTSSFNGIQETQYF. As DNA, the CDR3 is TGTACCAGCAGCTTTAATGGGATCCAAGAGACCCAGTACTTC.

Ten or more counts support this clonotype. The chain couples TRBV7-2 to TRBJ1-2; D remains unclear. Trimming shortened V by 4 bases and J by 8 bases, and 17 bases separated the two germline ends. The germline V gene has CDR1 SGHTA and CDR2 FQGNSA. The CDR3 length is 14 residues. Written as DNA, the CDR3 is TGTGCCAGCAGCTCCCTGAGCCTGGGGAAGGGCTACACCTTC. This gives the protein CASSSLSLGKGYTF.

The chain links TRBV5-1 to TRBJ1-1, with D possibly being TRBD1 (5 bases). The CDR3 totals 13 residues. Trimming left V 6 bases short and J 0 bases short, with 9 bases between. Germline-derived CDR1 and CDR2 are SGHRS and YFSETQ. This CDR3 is CASKRGLNTEAFF. CDR3 sequence (DNA): TGCGCCAGCAAGCGGGGGTTGAACACTGAAGCTTTCTTT. Based on the CDR3 plus reference TRBV5-1 and TRBJ1-1, the full variable domain is KAGVTQTPRYLIKTRGQQVTLSCSPISGHRSVSWYQQTPGQGLQFLFEYFSETQRNKGNFPGRFSGRQFSNSRSEMNVSTLELGDSALYLCASKRGLNTEAFFGQGTRLTVV.

A few counts support this clonotype. This rearrangement joins TRBV5-6 to TRBJ2-1; 7 nucleotides agree with TRBD2. This CDR3 is built from 16 residues. Germline CDR1 is SGHDT and CDR2 is YYEEEE. With V trimmed by 4 bases and J by 3 bases, 10 bases remained unmatched. CDR3 nucleotide sequence: TGTGCCAGCAGCCGGGCCTCACTAGCGCACTACAATGAGCAGTTCTTC. Its translation: CASSRASLAHYNEQFF.

This clonotype has at least ten counts. The chain uses TRBV7-2 and TRBJ1-2; 7 nucleotides match TRBD1. CDR1 is SGHTA, CDR2 FQGNSA, per germline. The CDR3 is 13 residues long. V gave up 5 bases and J gave up 6 bases; unmatched junction bases: 6. CDR3 DNA sequence: TGTGCCAGCAGCGAAGGGGGCAAAGATGGCTACACCTTC. The encoded protein is CASSEGGKDGYTF.

This clonotype was observed many times. The CDR3 sequence: CASRLSGSQGNQPQHF. In nucleotides, the CDR3 is TGTGCCAGCAGGCTTTCGGGCAGCCAAGGCAATCAGCCCCAGCATTTT. The chain links TRBV12-3 or TRBV12-4 to TRBJ1-5; D unclear. The CDR3 is 16 amino acids. V dropped 6 bases and J dropped 2 bases, with 17 bases sitting between them.

The table lists this clonotype with many counts. The chain has TRBV12-3 or TRBV12-4 and TRBJ1-3, with no clear D. V lost 8 bases to trimming and J lost 0 bases, with 8 bases between them. The CDR3 is 13 amino acids. The CDR3 DNA reads TGTGCCAGCCGGATTCCCTCTGGAAACACCATATATTTT. Its translation is CASRIPSGNTIYF.

The sample holds a few counts of this clonotype. V and J are TRBV28 and TRBJ1-1; D gene uncertain. V dropped 7 bases and J dropped 6 bases, with 18 bases sitting between them. The germline gives CDR1 MDHEN, CDR2 SYDVKM. The CDR3 consists of 14 residues. CDR3 protein: CASNLQGLIAEAFF. The CDR3 nucleotides are TGTGCCAGCAACCTCCAAGGGTTGATTGCTGAAGCTTTCTTT. Complete variable domain (other parts from reference TRBV28 and TRBJ1-1): DVKVTQSSRYLVKRTGEKVFLECVQDMDHENMFWYRQDPGLGLRLIYFSYDVKMKEKGDIPEGYSVSREKKERFSLILESASTNQTSMYLCASNLQGLIAEAFFGQGTRLTVV.

J is TRBJ1-1 and V is TRBV15; possible D gene TRBD1, 6 bases. Germline CDR1 reads LNHNV; CDR2 reads YYDKDF (reference sequence). This CDR3 is 15 amino acids long. With 3 bases removed from V and 5 bases from J, the gap between germline ends came to 16 bases. The CDR3 DNA sequence: TGTGCCACCAGCAGTGAAGACAGGAAGGAGACTGAAGCTTTCTTT. Translating gives CATSSEDRKETEAFF. Combining the CDR3 with reference TRBV15 and TRBJ1-1 gives the whole variable domain DAMVIQNPRYQVTQFGKPVTLSCSQTLNHNVMYWYQQKSSQAPKLLFHYYDKDFNNEADTPDNFQSRRPNTSFCFLDIRSPGLGDTAMYLCATSSEDRKETEAFFGQGTRLTVV.

This clonotype was detected ten times or more. The chain joins TRBV20-1 to TRBJ1-4; D is possibly TRBD1 (5 bases). The CDR3 is 14 amino acids. V dropped 1 base and J dropped 6 bases, with 12 bases sitting between them. CDR1 and CDR2 from the germline V gene are DFQATT and SNEGSKA (reference sequence). CDR3 sequence: CSARARDLDEKLFF. CDR3 nucleotide sequence: TGCAGTGCTAGAGCCCGGGACCTCGATGAAAAACTGTTTTTT.

This clonotype was observed many times. V gene TRBV7-2 combines with J gene TRBJ1-3; D call uncertain. Germline V gives CDR1 SGHTA, CDR2 FQGNSA. Deletions cut 7 bases from V and 0 bases from J, with 16 bases between. This CDR3 spans 16 amino acids. CDR3 amino acids: CASIIEGYRSGNTIYF. The CDR3 DNA reads TGTGCCAGCATTATCGAGGGTTATCGCTCTGGAAACACCATATATTTT.

This clonotype was recorded many times. V is TRBV14 and J is TRBJ1-1, with 8 bases fitting TRBD1. Germline assignment: CDR1 SGHDN and CDR2 FVKESK. The length of the CDR3 is 14 residues. The trim removed 3 bases at V and 4 bases at J, leaving 4 bases unmatched. CDR3 residues: CASSHGTGSTEAFF. The CDR3 region has the DNA TGTGCCAGCAGCCATGGGACAGGATCCACTGAAGCTTTCTTT.

The genes are TRBV28 and TRBJ2-1; no firm D call. The CDR3 is 12 amino acids. CDR1 and CDR2 from the germline V gene are MDHEN and SYDVKM. The ends were cut back, 3 bases at V and 7 bases at J, with 7 bases in the middle. This CDR3 reads CASSFFGNEQFF. DNA of the CDR3: TGTGCCAGCAGTTTTTTCGGGAATGAGCAGTTCTTC.

Here the CDR3 DNA reads TGTGCCATCGCAATGTCCGGAGAGAACACTGAAGCTTTCTTT. It codes for CAIAMSGENTEAFF. V and J are TRBV10-3 and TRBJ1-1; D not resolved. The CDR3 sequence is 14 residues long. Germline lookup yields CDR1 ENHRY and CDR2 SYGVKD. Trimming stripped 8 bases from V and 1 base from J, with 14 bases between.

This clonotype showed up many times. Here the CDR3 DNA reads TGTGCCAGCAGCTTAGATAGGCGGACCGGGGAGCTGTTTTTT. As protein: CASSLDRRTGELFF. The rearrangement joins TRBV7-2 to TRBJ2-2; D gene ambiguous. Germline V lookup: CDR1 SGHTA, CDR2 FQGNSA. The V end was cut by 1 base, the J end by 5 bases, with 8 bases between. The CDR3 totals 14 residues.